Listed here are 32 T cell receptor beta chains from one sample, sequenced in a study of T-cell reconstitution after alpha-beta-depleted transplantation in children. TCRbeta library preparation incorporated unique molecular identifiers. MiXCR was run by TCRdb on the PCR reads, yielding one entry per CDR3 protein. Here the sample spans over 200,000 distinct CDR3 sequences, around 9.9% being singletons. Sequences were derived from PBMCs, sampled before TCRalphabeta/CD19-depleted stem cell transplant. The receptors were sampled from a child younger than two with acute myeloid leukemia, due to receive a stem cell transplant.

In its sample, this clonotype was seen many times. This chain links TRBV12-3 or TRBV12-4 with TRBJ2-5; possible D gene TRBD1, 6 bases. The CDR3 runs 14 residues. Deletions cut 3 bases from V and 6 bases from J, with 14 bases between. CDR3 DNA: TGTGCCAGCAGTTTTGGGAGACAGGCTAAGACCCAGTACTTC. Translating gives CASSFGRQAKTQYF.

This clonotype was seen repeatedly, ten times or more. The chain joins TRBV4-3 to TRBJ2-5; D gene uncertain. The V and J ends lost 8 bases and 0 bases respectively, with 13 bases between them. Germline CDR1 LGHNA, CDR2 YSLEER. The CDR3 extends over 14 amino acids. CDR3 sequence: CASAQVGYQETQYF. As DNA, the CDR3 is TGCGCCAGCGCCCAGGTCGGCTACCAAGAGACCCAGTACTTC.

This clonotype was found many times. The chain is built from TRBV12-3 or TRBV12-4 and TRBJ1-1; no definite D call. Trimming took off 1 base at V and 1 base at J, with 7 bases between the two ends. The CDR3 sequence is 14 residues long. CDR3 nucleotide sequence: TGTGCCAGCAGTTTAGTCATCCAGAACACTGAAGCTTTCTTT. Residues: CASSLVIQNTEAFF.

The table lists this clonotype with many counts. The genes are TRBV9 and TRBJ2-5, with TRBD2 matching 13 bases. Germline values: CDR1 SGDLS, CDR2 YYNGEE. The CDR3 spans 15 residues. The V gene end was trimmed by 4 bases and the J gene end by 2 bases; junction bases not matched to a gene: 2. The CDR3 loop is CASSKGLAGQETQYF. CDR3 bases: TGTGCCAGCAGCAAGGGACTAGCGGGGCAAGAGACCCAGTACTTC.

This clonotype was observed many times. The gene calls are TRBV18 and TRBJ2-1; 9 bases are a match to TRBD2. This CDR3 has 15 amino acids. The junction had 10 bases not matched to a gene; V was cut back by 3 bases and J by 10 bases. Germline V gene sequence: CDR1 KGHSH, CDR2 LQKENI. The CDR3 region is CASSPSAGLANEQFF. CDR3 sequence (DNA): TGTGCCAGCTCACCGTCGGCGGGACTAGCAAACGAGCAGTTCTTC.

Many counts were recorded for this clonotype. V is TRBV10-3 and J is TRBJ2-7; possible D gene TRBD1, 6 bases. Germline values: CDR1 ENHRY, CDR2 SYGVKD. The CDR3 has 13 amino acids. V dropped 10 bases and J dropped 3 bases, with 16 bases sitting between them. The CDR3 bases are TGTGCCACGGCTAGGGGGTTCGACTACGAGCAGTACTTC. It translates to CATARGFDYEQYF.

Details on this clonotype: Germline and junction disagree at one end, which may indicate a read error. The genes are TRBV7-3 and TRBJ2-1, with D maybe TRBD2 (5 bases). CDR1 SGHTA and CDR2 FQGTGA come from the germline V gene. The CDR3 totals 13 residues. CDR3 DNA: TGTGCCAGCAGCTCGGACTTGTACGGTGAGCAGATCTTC. Protein sequence: CASSSDLYGEQIF.

This clonotype has ten or more counts. The chain has TRBV5-8 and TRBJ2-7, with TRBD1 as a possible D gene (6 bases). Germline CDR1 is SGHTS and CDR2 is YDEGEE. The CDR3 is 12 residues long. Trimming removed 5 bases from V and 9 bases from J, with 15 bases in between. CDR3 DNA: TGTGCCAGCAGACGGACAGTGCTTTTGCAGTACTTC. It yields the protein CASRRTVLLQYF.

This clonotype was observed at least ten times. This rearrangement joins TRBV6-6 to TRBJ1-1; D gene ambiguous. Germline loops: CDR1 MNHNY, CDR2 SVGAGI (reference sequence). The CDR3 length is 13 residues. V gave up 2 bases and J gave up 1 base, with 5 bases separating them. CDR3 DNA sequence: TGTGCCAGCAGTTACAACCAGAACACTGAAGCTTTCTTT. As protein: CASSYNQNTEAFF.

This clonotype was seen many times. This chain joins TRBV7-2 and TRBJ2-5; 9 nucleotides line up with TRBD2. This CDR3 contains 14 residues. Looked up from germline, CDR1 is SGHTA and CDR2 is FQGNSA. With 0 bases clipped from V and 4 bases from J, the junction kept 0 bases outside the gene matches. CDR3 loop: CASSLAAGGETQYF. CDR3 bases: TGTGCCAGCAGCTTAGCAGCGGGAGGAGAGACCCAGTACTTC.

This clonotype was observed at least ten times. The V gene is TRBV4-1, the J gene TRBJ1-4, with D unresolved. CDR1 and CDR2 (germline): MGHRA, YSYEKL. The CDR3 consists of 16 residues. With 0 bases removed from V and 8 bases from J, the gap between germline ends came to 16 bases. In DNA, the CDR3 is TGCGCCAGCAGCCAAGATCGTACAGCGGCTCCGGAAAAACTGTTTTTT. Its protein product is CASSQDRTAAPEKLFF.

V gene TRBV5-4 combines with J gene TRBJ2-6; the D is unclear. V was trimmed by 10 bases and J by 1 base, leaving 12 bases between them. Germline V gene lookup returns CDR1 SGHNT and CDR2 YYREEE (reference sequence). The CDR3 loop spans 14 amino acids. CDR3 DNA sequence: TGTGCCGCCGCTTGGCAGTCTGGGGCCAACGTCCTGACTTTC. Translating gives CAAAWQSGANVLTF. Together with reference TRBV5-4 and TRBJ2-6, the CDR3 gives the full variable domain: ETGVTQSPTHLIKTRGQQVTLRCSSQSGHNTVSWYQQALGQGPQFIFQYYREEENGRGNFPPRFSGLQFPNYSSELNVNALELDDSALYLCAAAWQSGANVLTFGAGSRLTVL.

This clonotype was recorded many times. The V and J genes are TRBV4-1 and TRBJ2-7; TRBD2 matches at 11 bases. The V and J ends lost 4 bases and 2 bases, in that order; junction bases with no gene match: 4. CDR3 length equals 15 residues. Germline assignment: CDR1 MGHRA and CDR2 YSYEKL. This CDR3 reads CASSPLAGVAYEQYF. In DNA, the CDR3 is TGCGCCAGCAGCCCACTAGCGGGAGTCGCCTACGAGCAGTACTTC.

This clonotype was seen many times. The chain has TRBV3-1 and TRBJ2-5; D uncertain. CDR3 length equals 14 residues. The V end lost 1 base, the J end lost 5 bases, and 11 bases lay between the germline ends. Germline V gene lookup returns CDR1 LGHDT and CDR2 YNNKEL (reference sequence). The CDR3 nucleotides read TGTGCCAGCAGCCAAGGGCACACAAGGGAGACCCAGTACTTC. It yields the protein CASSQGHTRETQYF.

This clonotype was observed at least ten times. This sequence joins TRBV7-9 and TRBJ2-3; 10 nucleotides agree with TRBD2. CDR1 and CDR2 from the germline V gene are SEHNR and FQNEAQ (reference sequence). V was clipped by 5 bases and J by 3 bases; unmatched bases: 5. The length of the CDR3 is 15 residues. CDR3 sequence: CASSRGTSETDTQYF. CDR3 in DNA: TGTGCCAGCAGCCGCGGGACTAGCGAAACAGATACGCAGTATTTT.

This clonotype was picked up many times. The rearrangement joins TRBV28 to TRBJ2-7; TRBD1 aligns across 7 bases. This CDR3 has 15 amino acids. Germline CDR1 reads MDHEN; CDR2 reads SYDVKM. With V trimmed by 6 bases and J by 7 bases, 15 bases remained unmatched. CDR3 sequence reads: CASRSHDRVDGEQYF. CDR3 nucleotides: TGTGCCAGCAGATCTCACGACAGGGTAGATGGGGAGCAGTACTTC. The full variable domain, rest sourced from reference TRBV28 and TRBJ2-7, is DVKVTQSSRYLVKRTGEKVFLECVQDMDHENMFWYRQDPGLGLRLIYFSYDVKMKEKGDIPEGYSVSREKKERFSLILESASTNQTSMYLCASRSHDRVDGEQYFGPGTRLTVT.

This clonotype was seen repeatedly, ten times or more. The V call is TRBV25-1, the J call TRBJ2-1, with 8 bases aligning to TRBD1. The V gene's germline CDR1 is MGHDK and CDR2 SYGVNS. The CDR3 extends over 17 amino acids. J lost 4 bases, V lost 3 bases, and 11 bases had no gene match. As DNA, the CDR3 is TGTGCCAGCAGTGAGTTGGGGACAGGAACTTTGTACAATGAGCAGTTCTTC. It yields the protein CASSELGTGTLYNEQFF.

This clonotype appeared many times. The rearrangement uses TRBV12-3 or TRBV12-4 and TRBJ2-1, with 9 bases that match TRBD2. V shed 7 bases and J 4 bases; nucleotides not matched to a gene: 8. The CDR3 is 15 amino acids. The CDR3 protein is CASTPWTSAYNEQFF. CDR3 in DNA: TGTGCCAGCACCCCTTGGACTAGCGCATACAATGAGCAGTTCTTC.

Many counts were recorded for this clonotype. The chain joins TRBV7-9 to TRBJ2-1, with 9 bases fitting TRBD2. The CDR3 extends over 14 amino acids. CDR1 and CDR2 from the germline V gene are SEHNR and FQNEAQ (reference sequence). The J segment lost 7 bases and the V segment lost 5 bases, leaving 6 bases of the junction unmatched. CDR3 DNA: TGTGCCAGCAGCCTCGGACTAGCGACGAATGAGCAGTTCTTC. This encodes CASSLGLATNEQFF. Variable domain in full (rest from reference TRBV7-9 and TRBJ2-1): DTGVSQNPRHKITKRGQNVTFRCDPISEHNRLYWYRQTLGQGPEFLTYFQNEAQLEKSRLLSDRFSAERPKGSFSTLEIQRTEQGDSAMYLCASSLGLATNEQFFGPGTRLTVL.

Many counts were recorded for this clonotype. The J gene is TRBJ2-3, the V gene TRBV24-1; either TRBD1 or TRBD2 may supply D (5 bases each). The CDR3 covers 17 residues. Between the trimmed V and J ends, which lost 0 bases and 6 bases, there was a span of 18 bases. CDR1 and CDR2 from the germline V gene are KGHDR and SFDVKD. CDR3 region: CATSDLLPGPTGDTQYF. CDR3 bases: TGTGCCACCAGTGATTTGCTTCCGGGACCCACCGGGGATACGCAGTATTTT.

This clonotype showed up many times. This chain joins TRBV2 and TRBJ2-2; D call uncertain. Trimming removed 6 bases from V and 4 bases from J, with 15 bases in between. This CDR3 is built from 15 residues. Per germline, CDR1 SNHLY and CDR2 FYNNEI. In DNA, the CDR3 is TGTGCCAGCAGGGCCCGGACGGTCTCCACCGGGGAGCTGTTTTTT. Its protein is CASRARTVSTGELFF.

This clonotype was recorded many times. The chain joins TRBV5-1 to TRBJ1-2; D ambiguous. Trimming stripped 4 bases from V and 4 bases from J, with 11 bases between. Germline assignment: CDR1 SGHRS and CDR2 YFSETQ. The CDR3 length is 13 residues. The CDR3: CASSPDRSYGYTF. The CDR3 DNA reads as TGCGCCAGCAGCCCTGACCGGTCCTATGGCTACACCTTC.

This clonotype showed up many times. The chain employs TRBV20-1 and TRBJ2-3; D is uncertain. Germline CDR1 and CDR2: DFQATT and SNEGSKA (reference sequence). The CDR3 totals 12 residues. Trimming left V 6 bases short and J 2 bases short, with 9 bases between. In DNA, the CDR3 is TGCAGTGCCAGGTTAGACACAGATACGCAGTATTTT. Residues: CSARLDTDTQYF.

For this clonotype: A read error may be the cause here, since a much bigger clone is one base away. The chain joins TRBV7-6 to TRBJ1-3, with D hard to call. CDR1 is SGHVS and CDR2 is FNYEAQ in the germline V gene. Trimming removed 1 base at V and 8 bases at J, with 18 bases between. This CDR3 region has 16 residues. In DNA form, the CDR3 reads TGTGCCAGCAGCTTAGACGGCAGGCGGAGATTGGACACCATATATTTT. Its protein product is CASSLDGRRRLDTIYF.

This clonotype occurred many times. The V gene is TRBV12-3 or TRBV12-4, the J gene TRBJ2-5; D is possibly TRBD2 (6 bases). The CDR3 sequence is 14 residues long. V was cut by 8 bases and J by 5 bases, with 18 bases left in between. The CDR3 bases are TGTGCCAGCTCGTGGGGAGGTAGCCTGGAGACCCAGTACTTC. Its translation: CASSWGGSLETQYF.

This clonotype was detected once. Just one base apart from a much larger clone, this may be a read error. The genes are TRBV20-1 and TRBJ1-2, with unresolved D. The V gene's germline CDR1 is DFQATT and CDR2 SNEGSKA (reference sequence). This CDR3 is built from 14 residues. DNA for the CDR3: TGCAGTGCTAGAGATCCCGCCATGAGCTATGGCGACACCTTC. This translates into CSARDPAMSYGDTF.

In its sample, this clonotype was seen many times. This chain links TRBV20-1 with TRBJ2-3, with 8 nucleotides matching TRBD2. The trim removed 3 bases at V and 2 bases at J, leaving 4 bases unmatched. Looked up from germline, CDR1 is DFQATT and CDR2 is SNEGSKA (reference sequence). The CDR3 runs 14 residues. Here the CDR3 DNA reads TGCAGTGCTAGGCCGGGAGGGAACACAGATACGCAGTATTTT. The encoded protein is CSARPGGNTDTQYF.

This clonotype was counted many times. The rearrangement joins TRBV5-1 to TRBJ2-4; TRBD2 aligns across 11 bases. Losses at the gene ends were 4 bases for V and 0 bases for J; bases not matched to a gene: 12. The CDR3 is made up of 19 amino acids. The germline CDR1 and CDR2 sequences are SGHRS and YFSETQ. CDR3 loop: CASSAGTSGGVLAKNIQYF. The DNA of the CDR3 is TGCGCCAGCAGCGCCGGGACTAGCGGAGGCGTTCTAGCCAAAAACATTCAGTACTTC.

This clonotype was recorded at least ten times. CDR3 nucleotides: TGTGCCAGCAGCCTACGACAGGGAAGGAACGAGCAGTACTTC. Its protein product is CASSLRQGRNEQYF. The chain recombines TRBV7-2 with TRBJ2-7; 7 nucleotides match TRBD1. V shed 5 bases and J 5 bases; nucleotides not matched to a gene: 9. CDR3 length equals 14 residues. CDR1 is SGHTA, CDR2 FQGNSA, per germline.

This clonotype was recorded many times. The chain couples TRBV7-2 to TRBJ1-3; D is unresolved. Deletions cut 1 base from V and 3 bases from J, with 1 base between. The CDR3 is 12 residues long. Looked up from germline, CDR1 is SGHTA and CDR2 is FQGNSA. CDR3 in amino acids: CASSLVGNTIYF. The CDR3, as DNA: TGTGCCAGCAGCTTAGTTGGAAACACCATATATTTT. The full variable domain, its missing parts supplied by reference TRBV7-2 and TRBJ1-3, is GAGVSQSPSNKVTEKGKDVELRCDPISGHTALYWYRQSLGQGLEFLIYFQGNSAPDKSGLPSDRFSAERTGGSVSTLTIQRTQQEDSAVYLCASSLVGNTIYFGEGSWLTVV.

This clonotype was counted ten times or more. V usage is TRBV28 and J usage is TRBJ2-7, with a weak D call TRBD1 (6 bases). The CDR3 contains 14 residues. V lost 6 bases, J lost 1 base, and 13 bases lay in between. The V gene's germline CDR1 is MDHEN and CDR2 SYDVKM. DNA for the CDR3: TGTGCCAGCAGACAGTCGACAGGTTCCTACGAGCAGTACTTC. Protein sequence: CASRQSTGSYEQYF. Full variable domain (outside the CDR3, taken from reference TRBV28 and TRBJ2-7): DVKVTQSSRYLVKRTGEKVFLECVQDMDHENMFWYRQDPGLGLRLIYFSYDVKMKEKGDIPEGYSVSREKKERFSLILESASTNQTSMYLCASRQSTGSYEQYFGPGTRLTVT.

The table lists this clonotype with many counts. The V and J genes are TRBV3-1 and TRBJ2-7; D call uncertain. V gave up 3 bases and J gave up 2 bases, with 5 bases separating them. The CDR3 loop spans 12 amino acids. In germline, CDR1 is LGHDT, CDR2 YNNKEL (reference sequence). As DNA, the CDR3 is TGTGCCAGCAGCCAGACCCCCTACGAGCAGTACTTC. It translates to CASSQTPYEQYF.